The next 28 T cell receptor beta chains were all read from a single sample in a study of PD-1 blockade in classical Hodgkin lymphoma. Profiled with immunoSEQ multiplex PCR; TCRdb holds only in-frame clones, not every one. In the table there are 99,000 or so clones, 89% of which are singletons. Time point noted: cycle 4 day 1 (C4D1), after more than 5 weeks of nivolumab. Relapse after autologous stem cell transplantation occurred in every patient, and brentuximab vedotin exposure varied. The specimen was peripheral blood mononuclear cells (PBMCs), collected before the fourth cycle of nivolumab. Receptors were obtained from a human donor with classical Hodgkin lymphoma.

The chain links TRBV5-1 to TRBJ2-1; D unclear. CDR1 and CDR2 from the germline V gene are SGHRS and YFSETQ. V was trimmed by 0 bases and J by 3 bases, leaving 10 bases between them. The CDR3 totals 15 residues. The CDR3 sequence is CASSLVSTGYNEQFF. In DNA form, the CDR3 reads TGCGCCAGCAGCTTGGTATCCACTGGCTACAATGAGCAGTTCTTC. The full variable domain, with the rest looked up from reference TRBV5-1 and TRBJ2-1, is KAGVTQTPRYLIKTRGQQVTLSCSPISGHRSVSWYQQTPGQGLQFLFEYFSETQRNKGNFPGRFSGRQFSNSRSEMNVSTLELGDSALYLCASSLVSTGYNEQFFGPGTRLTVL.

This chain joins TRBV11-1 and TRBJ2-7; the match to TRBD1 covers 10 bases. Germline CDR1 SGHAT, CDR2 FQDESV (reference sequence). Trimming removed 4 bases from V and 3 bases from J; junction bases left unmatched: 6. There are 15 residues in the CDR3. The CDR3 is CASSSRDRGNYEQYF. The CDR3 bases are TGTGCCAGCAGCTCCAGGGACAGGGGAAACTACGAGCAGTACTTC.

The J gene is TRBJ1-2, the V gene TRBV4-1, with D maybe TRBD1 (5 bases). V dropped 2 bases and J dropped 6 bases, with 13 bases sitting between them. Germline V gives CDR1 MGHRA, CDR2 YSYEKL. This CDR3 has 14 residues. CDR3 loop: CASSQKRGFDGYTF. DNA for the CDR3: TGCGCCAGCAGCCAAAAAAGGGGTTTTGATGGCTACACCTTC.

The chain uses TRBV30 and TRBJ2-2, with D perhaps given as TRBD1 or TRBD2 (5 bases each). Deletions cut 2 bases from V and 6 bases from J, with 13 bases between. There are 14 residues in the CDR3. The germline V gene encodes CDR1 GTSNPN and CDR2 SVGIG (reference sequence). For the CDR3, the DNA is TGTGCCTGGAGTTGGGGAACGGGGCCCGGGGAGCTGTTTTTT. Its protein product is CAWSWGTGPGELFF.

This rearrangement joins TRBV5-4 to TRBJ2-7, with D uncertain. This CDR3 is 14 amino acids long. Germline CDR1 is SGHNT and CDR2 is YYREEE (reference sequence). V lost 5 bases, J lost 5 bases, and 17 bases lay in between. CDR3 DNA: TGTGCCAGCAGGGATCCGGGCCGGTCGAACGAGCAGTACTTC. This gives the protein CASRDPGRSNEQYF.

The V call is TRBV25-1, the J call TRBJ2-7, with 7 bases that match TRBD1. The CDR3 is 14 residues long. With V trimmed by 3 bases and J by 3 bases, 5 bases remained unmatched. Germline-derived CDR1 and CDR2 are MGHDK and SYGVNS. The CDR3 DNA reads TGTGCCAGCAGTGATTGGGACAGAGACTACGAGCAGTACTTC. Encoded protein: CASSDWDRDYEQYF.

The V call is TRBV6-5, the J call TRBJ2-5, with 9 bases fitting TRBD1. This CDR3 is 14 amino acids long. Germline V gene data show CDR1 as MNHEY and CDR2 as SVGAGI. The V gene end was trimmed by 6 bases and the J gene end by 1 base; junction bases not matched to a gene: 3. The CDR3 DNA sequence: TGTGCCAGCAGGACAGGGGGGTCCCAAGAGACCCAGTACTTC. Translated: CASRTGGSQETQYF.

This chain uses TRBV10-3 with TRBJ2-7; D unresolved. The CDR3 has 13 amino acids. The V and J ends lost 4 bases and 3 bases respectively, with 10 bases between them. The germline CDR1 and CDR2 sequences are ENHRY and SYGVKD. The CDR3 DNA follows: TGTGCCATCAGTGGGGCCCCGATCTACGAGCAGTACTTC. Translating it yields CAISGAPIYEQYF.

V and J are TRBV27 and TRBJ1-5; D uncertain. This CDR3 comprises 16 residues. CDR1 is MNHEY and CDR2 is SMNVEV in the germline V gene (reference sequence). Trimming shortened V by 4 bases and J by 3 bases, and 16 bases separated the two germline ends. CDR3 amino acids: CASSWDGKGPNQPQHF. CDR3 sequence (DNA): TGTGCCAGCAGTTGGGATGGTAAGGGTCCCAATCAGCCCCAGCATTTT.

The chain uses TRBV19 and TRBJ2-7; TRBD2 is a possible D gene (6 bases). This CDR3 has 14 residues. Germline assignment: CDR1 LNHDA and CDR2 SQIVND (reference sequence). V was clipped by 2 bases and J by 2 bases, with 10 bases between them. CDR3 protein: CASSIYSGPYEQYF. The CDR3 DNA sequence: TGTGCCAGTAGTATATATAGCGGTCCCTACGAGCAGTACTTC.

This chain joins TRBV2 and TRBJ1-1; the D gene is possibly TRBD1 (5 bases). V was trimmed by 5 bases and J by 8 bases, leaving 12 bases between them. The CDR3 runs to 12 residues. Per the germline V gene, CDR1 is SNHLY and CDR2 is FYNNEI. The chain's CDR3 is CASSQGEVEAFF. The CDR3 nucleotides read TGTGCCAGCAGTCAAGGGGAGGTAGAAGCTTTCTTT.

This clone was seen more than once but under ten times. CDR3 nucleotides: TGTGCCTGGAGTGTAGCGCGGCTGACAGATACGCAGTATTTT. This translates into CAWSVARLTDTQYF. The genes are TRBV30 and TRBJ2-3; D uncertain. Germline V gene sequence: CDR1 GTSNPN, CDR2 SVGIG (reference sequence). Trimming stripped 0 bases from V and 3 bases from J, with 10 bases between. The CDR3 runs to 14 residues.

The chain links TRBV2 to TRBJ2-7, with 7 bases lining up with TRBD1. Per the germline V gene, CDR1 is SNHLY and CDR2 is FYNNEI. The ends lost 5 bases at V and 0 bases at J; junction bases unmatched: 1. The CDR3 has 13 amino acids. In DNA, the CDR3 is TGTGCCAGCAGTAGACAGGGCTCCTACGAGCAGTACTTC. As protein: CASSRQGSYEQYF. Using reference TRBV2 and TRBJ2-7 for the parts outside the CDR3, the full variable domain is EPEVTQTPSHQVTQMGQEVILRCVPISNHLYFYWYRQILGQKVEFLVSFYNNEISEKSEIFDDQFSVERPDGSNFTLKIRSTKLEDSAMYFCASSRQGSYEQYFGPGTRLTVT.

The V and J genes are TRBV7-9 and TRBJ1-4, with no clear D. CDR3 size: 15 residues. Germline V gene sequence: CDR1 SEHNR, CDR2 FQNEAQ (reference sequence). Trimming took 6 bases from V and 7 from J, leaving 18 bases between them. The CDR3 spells CASSSLSTRGEKLFF. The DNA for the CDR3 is TGTGCCAGCAGTTCCTTATCTACACGGGGTGAAAAACTGTTTTTT.

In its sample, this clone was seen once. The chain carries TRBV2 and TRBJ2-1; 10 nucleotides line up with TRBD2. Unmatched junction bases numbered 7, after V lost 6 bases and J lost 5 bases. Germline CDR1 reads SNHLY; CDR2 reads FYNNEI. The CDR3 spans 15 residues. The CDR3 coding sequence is TGTGCCAGCAGATGGGGACTAGCGCTGAACAATGAGCAGTTCTTC. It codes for CASRWGLALNNEQFF.

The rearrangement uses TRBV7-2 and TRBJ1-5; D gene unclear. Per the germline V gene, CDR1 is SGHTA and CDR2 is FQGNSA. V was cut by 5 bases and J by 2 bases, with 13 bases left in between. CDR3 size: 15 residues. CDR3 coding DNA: TGTGCCAGCAGCCAATACTTGGGCGGCAATCAGCCCCAGCATTTT. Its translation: CASSQYLGGNQPQHF.

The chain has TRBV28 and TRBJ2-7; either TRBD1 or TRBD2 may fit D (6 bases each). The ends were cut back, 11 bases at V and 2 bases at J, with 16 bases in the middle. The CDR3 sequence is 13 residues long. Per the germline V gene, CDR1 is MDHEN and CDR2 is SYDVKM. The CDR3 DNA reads TGTGCCGGGGGGCCCCTGTTCCCCTACGAGCAGTACTTC. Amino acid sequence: CAGGPLFPYEQYF.

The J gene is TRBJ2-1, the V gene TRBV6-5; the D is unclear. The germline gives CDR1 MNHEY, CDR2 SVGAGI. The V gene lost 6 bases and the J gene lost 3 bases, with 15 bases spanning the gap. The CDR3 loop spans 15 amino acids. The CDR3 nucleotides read TGTGCCAGCAGCAACTACGCGGACGGCTACAATGAGCAGTTCTTC. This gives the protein CASSNYADGYNEQFF.

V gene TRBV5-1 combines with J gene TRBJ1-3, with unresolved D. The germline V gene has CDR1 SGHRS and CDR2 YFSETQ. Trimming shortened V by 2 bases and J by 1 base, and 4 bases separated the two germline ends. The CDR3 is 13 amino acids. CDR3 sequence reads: CASSFTSGNTIYF. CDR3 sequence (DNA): TGCGCCAGCAGCTTCACATCTGGAAACACCATATATTTT.

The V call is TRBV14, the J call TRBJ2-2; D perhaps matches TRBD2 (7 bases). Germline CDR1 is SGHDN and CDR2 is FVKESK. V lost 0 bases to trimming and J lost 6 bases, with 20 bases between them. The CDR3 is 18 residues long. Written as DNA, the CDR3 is TGTGCCAGCAGCCAAGATGTTCGTCGCGGGGGCATCCCCGGGGAGCTGTTTTTT. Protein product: CASSQDVRRGGIPGELFF.

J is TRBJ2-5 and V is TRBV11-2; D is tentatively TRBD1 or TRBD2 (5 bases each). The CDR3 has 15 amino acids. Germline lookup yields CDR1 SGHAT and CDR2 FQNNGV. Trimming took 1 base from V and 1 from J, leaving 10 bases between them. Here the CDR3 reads CASSLVYGAQETQYF. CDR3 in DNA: TGTGCCAGCAGCTTAGTTTACGGGGCCCAAGAGACCCAGTACTTC. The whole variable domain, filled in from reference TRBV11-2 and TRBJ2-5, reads EAGVAQSPRYKIIEKRQSVAFWCNPISGHATLYWYQQILGQGPKLLIQFQNNGVVDDSQLPKDRFSAERLKGVDSTLKIQPAKLEDSAVYLCASSLVYGAQETQYFGPGTRLLVL.

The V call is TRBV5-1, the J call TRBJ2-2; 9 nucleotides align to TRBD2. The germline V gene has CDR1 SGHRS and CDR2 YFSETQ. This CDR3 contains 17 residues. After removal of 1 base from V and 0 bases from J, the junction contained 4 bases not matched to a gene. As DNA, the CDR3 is TGCGCCAGCAGCTTGCCTAGCGGGAACTCGAACACCGGGGAGCTGTTTTTT. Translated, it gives CASSLPSGNSNTGELFF.

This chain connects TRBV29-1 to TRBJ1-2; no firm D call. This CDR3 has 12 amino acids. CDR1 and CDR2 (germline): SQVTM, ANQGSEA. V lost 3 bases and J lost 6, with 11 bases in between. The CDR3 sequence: CSVDTGSHGYTF. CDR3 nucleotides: TGCAGCGTTGACACGGGATCCCATGGCTACACCTTC.

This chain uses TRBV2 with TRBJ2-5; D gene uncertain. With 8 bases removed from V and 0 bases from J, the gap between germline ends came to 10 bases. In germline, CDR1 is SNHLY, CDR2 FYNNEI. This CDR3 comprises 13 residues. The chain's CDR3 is CASQLGYQETQYF. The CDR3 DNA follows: TGTGCCAGCCAACTGGGCTACCAAGAGACCCAGTACTTC. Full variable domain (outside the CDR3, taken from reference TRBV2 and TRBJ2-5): EPEVTQTPSHQVTQMGQEVILRCVPISNHLYFYWYRQILGQKVEFLVSFYNNEISEKSEIFDDQFSVERPDGSNFTLKIRSTKLEDSAMYFCASQLGYQETQYFGPGTRLLVL.

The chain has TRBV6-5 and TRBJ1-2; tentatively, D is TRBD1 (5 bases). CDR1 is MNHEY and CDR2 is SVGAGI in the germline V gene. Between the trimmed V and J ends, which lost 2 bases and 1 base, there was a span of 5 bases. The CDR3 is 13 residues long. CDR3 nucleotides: TGTGCCAGCAGTTACGACAGTAACTATGGCTACACCTTC. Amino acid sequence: CASSYDSNYGYTF.

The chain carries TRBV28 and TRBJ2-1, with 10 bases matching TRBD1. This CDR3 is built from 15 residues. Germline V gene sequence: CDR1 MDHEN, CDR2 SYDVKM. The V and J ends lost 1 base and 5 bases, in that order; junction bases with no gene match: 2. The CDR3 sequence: CASSLSGTGDNEQFF. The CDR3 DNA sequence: TGTGCCAGCAGTTTATCCGGGACAGGGGACAATGAGCAGTTCTTC.

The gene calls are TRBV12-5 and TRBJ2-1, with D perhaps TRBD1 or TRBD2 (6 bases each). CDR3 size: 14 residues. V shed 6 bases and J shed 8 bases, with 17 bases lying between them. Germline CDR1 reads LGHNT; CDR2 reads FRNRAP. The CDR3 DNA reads TGTGCTAGTGGCCCAACGGGAGCAGGGGATGAGCAGTTCTTC. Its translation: CASGPTGAGDEQFF.

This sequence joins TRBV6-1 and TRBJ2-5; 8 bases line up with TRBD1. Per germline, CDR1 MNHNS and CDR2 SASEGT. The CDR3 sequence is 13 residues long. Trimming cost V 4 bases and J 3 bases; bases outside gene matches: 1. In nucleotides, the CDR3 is TGTGCCAGCAGTGTGACAGGGGAAGAGACCCAGTACTTC. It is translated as CASSVTGEETQYF.